This entry lists 18 T cell receptor beta chains sequenced from one sample in a study of blood T cell repertoires in COVID-19. Sequencing used immunoSEQ multiplex PCR; TCRdb keeps in-frame clones, though not all of them. Seen here are 200,000 to 250,000 clones, 82% observed once, and the top ten hold approximately 7.6%. The material sequenced was peripheral blood. The receptors here all came from a woman of 80 years or more with COVID-19, enrolled during active disease.

V is TRBV7-8 and J is TRBJ2-5; 13 bases are a match to TRBD2. Losses at the gene ends were 6 bases for V and 5 bases for J; bases not matched to a gene: 9. This CDR3 spans 16 amino acids. The germline V gene encodes CDR1 SGHVS and CDR2 FQNEAQ. CDR3: CASRVRTSGSYETQYF. In DNA, the CDR3 is TGTGCCAGCAGGGTACGGACTAGCGGGAGTTACGAGACCCAGTACTTC.

The chain joins TRBV30 to TRBJ1-4; 7 bases match TRBD1. Trimming removed 2 bases from V and 7 bases from J; junction bases left unmatched: 7. CDR1 and CDR2 (germline): GTSNPN, SVGIG (reference sequence). The CDR3 has 14 residues. The CDR3 DNA reads as TGTGCCTGGAGTACTGACAGGGTTCGTGAAAAACTGTTTTTT. Protein product: CAWSTDRVREKLFF.

The rearrangement links TRBV5-1 to TRBJ1-6; 7 nucleotides line up with TRBD1. CDR3 length: 15 residues. CDR1 and CDR2 from the germline V gene are SGHRS and YFSETQ. V trimming: 4 bases; J trimming: 2 bases; junction bases outside the gene matches: 3. The DNA of the CDR3 is TGCGCCAGCAGCCCAGGGACAGCCTATAATTCACCCCTCCACTTT. This sequence encodes CASSPGTAYNSPLHF.

V is TRBV7-2 and J is TRBJ2-7, with 7 bases lining up with TRBD2. The CDR3 totals 14 residues. Germline lookup yields CDR1 SGHTA and CDR2 FQGNSA. Unmatched junction bases numbered 4, after V lost 1 base and J lost 4 bases. CDR3 sequence reads: CASSLVAGIYEQYF. The CDR3 DNA is TGTGCCAGCAGCTTAGTAGCGGGTATATACGAGCAGTACTTC.

The chain employs TRBV7-3 and TRBJ2-3; 9 nucleotides match TRBD2. Per germline, CDR1 SGHTA and CDR2 FQGTGA. V dropped 3 bases and J dropped 3; count of bases not matched to a gene: 4. There are 15 residues in the CDR3. Here the CDR3 DNA reads TGTGCCAGCAGCTTTAGCGGGAGCTTGACAGATACGCAGTATTTT. As protein: CASSFSGSLTDTQYF.

The CDR3 DNA reads TGTGCCACCAGCAGAGATGGGAGGAGACAGCCCCAGCATTTT. It specifies CATSRDGRRQPQHF. The chain joins TRBV15 to TRBJ1-5; no definite D call. This CDR3 spans 14 amino acids. Deletions cut 0 bases from V and 7 bases from J, with 10 bases between. Per the germline V gene, CDR1 is LNHNV and CDR2 is YYDKDF (reference sequence).

The chain combines TRBV11-2 with TRBJ2-7; 7 bases map to TRBD2. V was clipped by 4 bases and J by 3 bases; unmatched bases: 9. CDR1 is SGHAT and CDR2 is FQNNGV in the germline V gene. There are 15 residues in the CDR3. The CDR3 coding sequence is TGTGCCAGCAGCTGGGGGGGGACGGCAGGCTACGAGCAGTACTTC. Protein sequence: CASSWGGTAGYEQYF.

The rearrangement uses TRBV3-1 (or the pseudogene TRBV3-2) and TRBJ1-6; perhaps TRBD1 as D (5 bases). This CDR3 comprises 13 residues. In germline, CDR1 is LGHDT, CDR2 YNNKEL (reference sequence). V was pared by 0 bases and J by 13 bases, with 10 bases between. The CDR3 sequence: CASSQDLGLPLHF. DNA of the CDR3: TGTGCCAGCAGCCAAGATCTGGGACTTCCCCTCCACTTT.

The CDR3 loop is CASSQNGPGLDFDEQYF. For the CDR3, the DNA is TGTGCCAGCAGCCAAAATGGCCCGGGACTAGACTTCGACGAGCAGTACTTC. The gene calls are TRBV4-2 and TRBJ2-7; 8 nucleotides agree with TRBD2. The V gene end was trimmed by 2 bases and the J gene end by 5 bases; junction bases not matched to a gene: 14. CDR3 length equals 17 residues. Per germline, CDR1 LGHNA and CDR2 YNFKEQ.

The gene calls are TRBV24-1 and TRBJ2-1; TRBD2 matches 8 bases. The CDR3 spans 15 residues. Germline trimming cut 10 bases from V and 0 bases from J; bases unmatched to any gene: 7. CDR1 is KGHDR and CDR2 is SFDVKD in the germline V gene. CDR3 nucleotides: TGTGCCACTGGAAAGCGGGAGAGCTCCTACAATGAGCAGTTCTTC. Translating it yields CATGKRESSYNEQFF.

The chain uses TRBV29-1 and TRBJ2-5; D is possibly TRBD2 (5 bases). Trimming took 1 base from V and 5 from J, leaving 14 bases between them. This CDR3 is 14 amino acids long. Germline CDR1 is SQVTM and CDR2 is ANQGSEA. The CDR3 DNA is TGCAGCGTTGAAGGGAGGTCGAGACGCGAGACCCAGTACTTC. Its translation: CSVEGRSRRETQYF.

This clone turned up a few times. The rearrangement uses TRBV5-6 and TRBJ2-5; TRBD1 matches at 9 bases. The CDR3 spans 18 residues. CDR1 is SGHDT and CDR2 is YYEEEE in the germline V gene. V lost 0 bases, J lost 7 bases, and 16 bases stayed unmatched. The CDR3 is CASSLAGVGQGRHGTQYF. DNA of the CDR3: TGTGCCAGCAGCTTGGCGGGGGTGGGACAGGGTAGACACGGGACCCAGTACTTC.

The V gene is TRBV5-1, the J gene TRBJ1-6, with 12 nucleotides matching TRBD1. The V segment lost 1 base and the J segment 10 bases; nucleotides outside the gene matches: 6. CDR1 is SGHRS and CDR2 is YFSETQ in the germline V gene. This CDR3 has 16 residues. The CDR3 DNA sequence: TGCGCCAGCAGCTTGTGGGACAGGGGGCAGCGATCACCCCTCCACTTT. Encoded protein: CASSLWDRGQRSPLHF.

J is TRBJ1-2 and V is TRBV28; D remains ambiguous. The V gene's germline CDR1 is MDHEN and CDR2 SYDVKM. The length of the CDR3 is 15 residues. V was trimmed by 5 bases and J by 1 base, leaving 14 bases between them. CDR3 DNA sequence: TGTGCCAGCAGTCCCGCAGGCTTAGGTAACTATGGCTACACCTTC. Amino acids: CASSPAGLGNYGYTF.

The chain couples TRBV7-9 to TRBJ2-1; possibly TRBD1 for D (5 bases). CDR1 is SEHNR, CDR2 FQNEAQ, per germline (reference sequence). Trimming left V 7 bases short and J 0 bases short, with 10 bases between. This CDR3 has 14 amino acids. The CDR3 protein is CASTYDSSYNEQFF. Here the CDR3 DNA reads TGTGCCAGCACTTATGACAGCTCCTACAATGAGCAGTTCTTC.

V usage is TRBV19 and J usage is TRBJ2-1; TRBD2 might be the D (6 bases). Trimming took 6 bases from V and 6 from J, leaving 18 bases between them. This CDR3 has 15 amino acids. Germline V gene lookup returns CDR1 LNHDA and CDR2 SQIVND (reference sequence). The CDR3 loop is CASRTAAGRGNEQFF. CDR3 nucleotide sequence: TGTGCCAGTAGAACGGCGGCGGGGAGAGGCAATGAGCAGTTCTTC.

The chain has TRBV5-1 and TRBJ1-6; 11 nucleotides agree with TRBD1. Trimming removed 0 bases from V and 10 bases from J; junction bases left unmatched: 6. CDR3 length: 16 residues. The germline gives CDR1 SGHRS, CDR2 YFSETQ. The CDR3, as DNA: TGCGCCAGCAGCTTGGTATCGGGACAGGGGGGCTCACCCCTCCACTTT. This sequence encodes CASSLVSGQGGSPLHF.

The chain recombines TRBV7-8 with TRBJ1-2, with D perhaps TRBD1 (6 bases). Germline CDR1 is SGHVS and CDR2 is FQNEAQ. The CDR3 spans 15 residues. The V end was cut by 5 bases, the J end by 2 bases, with 15 bases between. CDR3 protein: CASSRGGGANYGYTF. The CDR3 DNA reads as TGTGCCAGCAGCCGAGGGGGGGGCGCAAACTATGGCTACACCTTC.